One and the same sample provided the 18 T cell receptor beta chains below, sequenced in a study of cytomegalovirus exposure and HLA in healthy donors. Repertoires were generated with immunoSEQ multiplex PCR, while TCRdb's copy carries only in-frame clones and drops some. This table has roughly 140,000 clones, roughly nine tenths appearing once. Sequencing used PBMCs. All receptors come from a woman between 18 and 29 years old in good health and CMV-seropositive.

A word on this clone: Other DNA sequences in this sample translate to the same CDR3. V is TRBV19 and J is TRBJ2-7, with TRBD2 as a possible D gene (5 bases). Between the trimmed V and J ends, which lost 2 bases and 3 bases, there was a span of 11 bases. The CDR3 contains 14 residues. The germline V gene has CDR1 LNHDA and CDR2 SQIVND (reference sequence). The CDR3 sequence is CASSISPGSYEQYF. CDR3 DNA sequence: TGTGCCAGTAGTATATCGCCGGGGAGCTACGAGCAGTACTTC.

This chain's CDR3 is CASSPLAGGPGYEQYF. CDR3 DNA sequence: TGCGCCAGCAGCCCGCTAGCGGGAGGGCCTGGCTACGAGCAGTACTTC. This chain uses TRBV5-1 with TRBJ2-7; 12 bases align to TRBD2. Trimming removed 4 bases from V and 3 bases from J; junction bases left unmatched: 8. In germline, CDR1 is SGHRS, CDR2 YFSETQ. The CDR3 sequence is 16 residues long.

The V and J genes are TRBV11-2 and TRBJ2-7, with D perhaps matching TRBD1 (6 bases). Germline V CDR1 and CDR2: SGHAT, FQNNGV. V lost 5 bases, J lost 1 base, and 15 bases lay in between. The CDR3 sequence is 15 residues long. The CDR3 coding sequence is TGTGCCAGCAGCCTAGTCCAGGGGATTTCCTACGAGCAGTACTTC. Encoded protein: CASSLVQGISYEQYF. Full variable domain (remainder filled in from reference TRBV11-2 and TRBJ2-7): EAGVAQSPRYKIIEKRQSVAFWCNPISGHATLYWYQQILGQGPKLLIQFQNNGVVDDSQLPKDRFSAERLKGVDSTLKIQPAKLEDSAVYLCASSLVQGISYEQYFGPGTRLTVT.

This rearrangement joins TRBV29-1 to TRBJ2-7; D is possibly TRBD1 (5 bases). CDR3 size: 13 residues. V lost 0 bases to trimming and J lost 4 bases, with 10 bases between them. The germline V gene has CDR1 SQVTM and CDR2 ANQGSEA. DNA for the CDR3: TGCAGCGTTGAAGATGATTCAGGGTACGAGCAGTACTTC. This encodes CSVEDDSGYEQYF.

This chain joins TRBV18 and TRBJ2-2; D is possibly TRBD1 (6 bases). Germline V gene lookup returns CDR1 KGHSH and CDR2 LQKENI. CDR3 size: 16 residues. With 6 bases removed from V and 5 bases from J, the gap between germline ends came to 19 bases. The CDR3 region has the DNA TGTGCCAGCTCGCTACACCGGGACATATCAACCGGGGAGCTGTTTTTT. Translated: CASSLHRDISTGELFF.

V usage is TRBV10-3 and J usage is TRBJ1-1; D is undetermined. Looked up from germline, CDR1 is ENHRY and CDR2 is SYGVKD. This CDR3 comprises 13 residues. V gave up 1 base and J gave up 1 base, with 4 bases separating them. In DNA form, the CDR3 reads TGTGCCATCAGTGAGTACGGGAACACTGAAGCTTTCTTT. Amino acid sequence: CAISEYGNTEAFF.

V is TRBV7-9 and J is TRBJ1-2, with a weak D call TRBD1 (5 bases). V gave up 6 bases and J gave up 2 bases, with 7 bases separating them. CDR3 size: 12 residues. CDR1 and CDR2 (germline): SEHNR, FQNEAQ (reference sequence). CDR3 in DNA: TGTGCCAGCAGTTCAGGGAACTATGGCTACACCTTC. Its protein is CASSSGNYGYTF.

The chain joins TRBV6-1 to TRBJ2-7; possible D gene TRBD2, 6 bases. Germline-derived CDR1 and CDR2 are MNHNS and SASEGT. This CDR3 has 13 residues. V lost 2 bases to trimming and J lost 4 bases, with 9 bases between them. The CDR3 DNA reads as TGTGCCAGCAGTGAAAGGAGGGCTTACGAGCAGTACTTC. Residues: CASSERRAYEQYF.

The rearrangement uses TRBV19 and TRBJ2-7; D might be TRBD2 (6 bases). The germline V and J ends were trimmed by 5 bases and 2 bases, with 13 bases remaining between them. From germline, CDR1 is LNHDA and CDR2 SQIVND (reference sequence). This CDR3 is 14 amino acids long. Here the CDR3 DNA reads TGTGCCAGTAGTCGGACCCGCGGGGCCTACGAGCAGTACTTC. The encoded protein is CASSRTRGAYEQYF.

Many counts were recorded for this clone. The chain combines TRBV6-4 with TRBJ2-2; 9 positions agree with TRBD1. The V gene end was trimmed by 3 bases and the J gene end by 6 bases; junction bases not matched to a gene: 2. The length of the CDR3 is 14 residues. The germline CDR1 and CDR2 sequences are MRHNA and SNTAGT. The CDR3 is CASSDTGGAGELFF. CDR3 DNA: TGTGCCAGCAGTGATACAGGGGGCGCCGGGGAGCTGTTTTTT.

This clone has ten or more counts. The V call is TRBV18, the J call TRBJ2-7; D is unclear. V lost 0 bases and J 5 bases, leaving 11 bases between the germline ends. The CDR3 is made up of 14 amino acids. From germline, CDR1 is KGHSH and CDR2 LQKENI. The CDR3 loop is CASSPPVSWDEQYF. The CDR3 coding sequence is TGTGCCAGCTCACCACCGGTTAGCTGGGACGAGCAGTACTTC.

This sequence joins TRBV5-1 and TRBJ2-5; D gene uncertain. This CDR3 is 13 amino acids long. Trimming left V 0 bases short and J 4 bases short, with 7 bases between. The germline V gene encodes CDR1 SGHRS and CDR2 YFSETQ. CDR3 coding DNA: TGCGCCAGCAGCTTGGGATCGGGAGAGACCCAGTACTTC. Protein product: CASSLGSGETQYF.

The rearrangement uses TRBV28 and TRBJ2-7, with 7 bases that match TRBD2. With V trimmed by 5 bases and J by 7 bases, 8 bases remained unmatched. This CDR3 comprises 13 residues. Germline values: CDR1 MDHEN, CDR2 SYDVKM. The CDR3 protein is CASSDSGGGEQYF. The CDR3 DNA sequence: TGTGCCAGCAGTGACTCGGGAGGTGGGGAGCAGTACTTC.

The gene calls are TRBV9 and TRBJ2-5, with TRBD2 matching 7 bases. Unmatched junction bases numbered 2, after V lost 0 bases and J lost 0 bases. The CDR3 sequence is 15 residues long. CDR1 and CDR2 (germline): SGDLS, YYNGEE. In DNA form, the CDR3 reads TGTGCCAGCAGCGTAGCGGGGGGAAACCAAGAGACCCAGTACTTC. Its protein is CASSVAGGNQETQYF.

The chain is built from TRBV29-1 and TRBJ2-1, with 8 bases lining up with TRBD2. The CDR3 length is 14 residues. V dropped 8 bases and J dropped 1; count of bases not matched to a gene: 7. Germline CDR1 SQVTM, CDR2 ANQGSEA. The CDR3: CSFGGDYSYNEQFF. DNA of the CDR3: TGCAGCTTCGGGGGGGATTATTCCTACAATGAGCAGTTCTTC.

The chain joins TRBV19 to TRBJ1-2; tentatively, D is TRBD1 (6 bases). The V end was cut by 3 bases, the J end by 8 bases, with 13 bases between. This CDR3 is 13 amino acids long. Germline V CDR1 and CDR2: LNHDA, SQIVND (reference sequence). The CDR3 region has the DNA TGTGCCAGTAGTATTACAGGGCAAGACGGCTACACCTTC. Translating gives CASSITGQDGYTF.

This CDR3 reads CASSPLTGSDEKLFF. In DNA form, the CDR3 reads TGTGCCAGCAGTCCCCTGACAGGGTCAGATGAAAAACTGTTTTTT. The gene calls are TRBV6-5 and TRBJ1-4; 7 bases map to TRBD1. V lost 5 bases and J lost 6; bases outside the gene matches: 9. This CDR3 spans 15 amino acids. CDR1 and CDR2 (germline): MNHEY, SVGAGI.

This clone has more than one count but fewer than ten. The chain recombines TRBV7-9 with TRBJ1-2, with D maybe TRBD1 (6 bases). CDR1 is SEHNR, CDR2 FQNEAQ, per germline (reference sequence). This CDR3 has 14 residues. V lost 5 bases, J lost 4 bases, and 14 bases lay in between. CDR3 DNA: TGTGCCAGCAGCCCCAGGGGCGCAGTCTATGGCTACACCTTC. It yields the protein CASSPRGAVYGYTF.